This record concerns one TCR beta chain sequence. This entry is derived from a study of blood T cell repertoires in COVID-19. Study-level information: Collection of acute and convalescent COVID-19 samples took place in the United States, Italy and Spain. T cells, B-cell-depleted T cells, or PBMCs provided the cDNA or gDNA that served as material.

The CDR3 is 15 amino acids. With 4 bases clipped from V and 0 bases from J, the junction kept 4 bases outside the gene matches. CDR1 and CDR2 from the germline V gene are SGHNT and YYREEE (reference sequence). Sequenced by immunoSEQ multiplex PCR; TCRdb stores in-frame clones only, minus some. The profile shows around 180,000 clones, roughly 88% of them singletons. Sequenced material: peripheral blood. This TCR was sampled from a man aged 55 to 70 with acute or convalescent COVID-19. The chain joins TRBV5-4 to TRBJ2-7; 10 bases are a match to TRBD2. The DNA for the CDR3 is TGTGCCAGCAGCACCGCTAGCGGGAGCTCCTACGAGCAGTACTTC. This translates into CASSTASGSSYEQYF. The variable domain in full, completed from reference TRBV5-4 and TRBJ2-7, reads ETGVTQSPTHLIKTRGQQVTLRCSSQSGHNTVSWYQQALGQGPQFIFQYYREEENGRGNFPPRFSGLQFPNYSSELNVNALELDDSALYLCASSTASGSSYEQYFGPGTRLTVT.